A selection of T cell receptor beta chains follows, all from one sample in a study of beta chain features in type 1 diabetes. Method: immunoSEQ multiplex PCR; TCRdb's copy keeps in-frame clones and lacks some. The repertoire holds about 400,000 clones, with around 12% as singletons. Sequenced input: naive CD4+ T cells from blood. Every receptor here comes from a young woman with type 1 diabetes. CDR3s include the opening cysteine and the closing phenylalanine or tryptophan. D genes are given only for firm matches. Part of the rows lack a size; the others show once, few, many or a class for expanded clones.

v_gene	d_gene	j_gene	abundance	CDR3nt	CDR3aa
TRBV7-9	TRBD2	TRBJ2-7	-	TGTGCCAGCAGCTCTAGTGGGCGGACTAGCGGGAGCCACGAGCAGTACTTC	CASSSSGRTSGSHEQYF
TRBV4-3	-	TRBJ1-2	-	TGCGCCAGCAGCCAAGACCGGTGGGCAGGAATAGGAGGCTACACCTTC	CASSQDRWAGIGGYTF
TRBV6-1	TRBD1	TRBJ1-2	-	TGTGCCAGCAGTGAAGCCTCGACAGGGTGGAGCTACACCTTC	CASSEASTGWSYTF
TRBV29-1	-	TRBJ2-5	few	TGCAGCGTTGACGGGCGGGACGGTGAGACCCAGTACTTC	CSVDGRDGETQYF
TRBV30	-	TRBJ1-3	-	TGTGCCTGGAGCGTCTCTGGAAACACCATATATTTT	CAWSVSGNTIYF
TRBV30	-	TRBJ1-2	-	TGTGCCTGGATTTGGGGCGAAGGTGGCTACACCTTC	CAWIWGEGGYTF
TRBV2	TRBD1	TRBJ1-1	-	TGTGCCAGCAGGCTGACAGGGGCTCTTGAAGCTTTCTTT	CASRLTGALEAFF
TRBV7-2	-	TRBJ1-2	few	TGTGCCAGCAGCTCGTACAATAACTATGGCTACACCTTC	CASSSYNNYGYTF
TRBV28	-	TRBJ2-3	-	TGTGCCAGCAGTTTGTCTCCAGATACGCAGTATTTT	CASSLSPDTQYF
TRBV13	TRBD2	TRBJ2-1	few	TGTGCCAGCAGCATGGCGGGAGCGGGTGAGCAGTTCTTC	CASSMAGAGEQFF
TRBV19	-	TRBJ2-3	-	TGTGCCAGTGGGGGGGCGGAGCGGGGAACAGATACGCAGTATTTT	CASGGAERGTDTQYF
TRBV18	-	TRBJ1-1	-	TGTGCCAGCTCACCCCGTCCAGGGGTGAGGACTGAAGCTTTCTTT	CASSPRPGVRTEAFF
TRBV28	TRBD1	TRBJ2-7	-	TGTGCCAGCAGAGAACAGGGGGCGGGTTACGAGCAGTACTTC	CASREQGAGYEQYF
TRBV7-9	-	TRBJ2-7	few	TGTGCCAGCAGCTTATCTGTGTTGGAGCAGTACTTC	CASSLSVLEQYF
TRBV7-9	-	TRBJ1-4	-	TGTGCCAGCAGCTTAGGGACAGCCACTTTGAGTGAAAAACTGTTTTTT	CASSLGTATLSEKLFF
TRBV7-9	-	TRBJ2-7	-	TGTGCCAGCAGCTTGACAGGTCCCTCCTACGAGCAGTACTTC	CASSLTGPSYEQYF
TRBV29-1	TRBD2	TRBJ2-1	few	TGCACCGGACTAGCGGGAGGAGATGAGCAGTTCTTC	CTGLAGGDEQFF
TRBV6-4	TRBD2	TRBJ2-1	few	TGTGCCAGCAGTGAGAGGAGCGGGGGGGCCCTCAATGAGCAGTTCTTC	CASSERSGGALNEQFF
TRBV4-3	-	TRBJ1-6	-	TGCGCCAGCAGCCCGGCGGACAGTCAAAATTCACCCCTCCACTTT	CASSPADSQNSPLHF
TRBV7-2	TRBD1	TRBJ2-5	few	TGTGCCAGCAGGGGACAGGGGGAAGGAGAGACCCAGTACTTC	CASRGQGEGETQYF
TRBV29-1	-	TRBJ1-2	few	TGCAGCGTTGCCCGACGACTTGTAACACGGTACTATGGCTACACCTTC	CSVARRLVTRYYGYTF
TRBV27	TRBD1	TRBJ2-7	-	TGTGCCAGCAAGGGACAGGCACCTTACGAGCAGTACTTC	CASKGQAPYEQYF
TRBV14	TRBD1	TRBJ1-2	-	TGTGCCAGCAGCCAAGCCGGGACAGCCTATGGCTACACCTTC	CASSQAGTAYGYTF
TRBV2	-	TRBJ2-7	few	TGTGCCAGCAGGGCCGACCTACAGGTGAAGTACTTC	CASRADLQVKYF
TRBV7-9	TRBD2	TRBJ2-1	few	TGTGCCAGCAGCCATATTGGGACTAGCGGGAGAAATGAGCAGTTCTTC	CASSHIGTSGRNEQFF
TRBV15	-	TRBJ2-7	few	TGTGCCACCAGCAGAGATAACCAGGCGTCCTACGAGCAGTACTTC	CATSRDNQASYEQYF
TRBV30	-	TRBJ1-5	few	TGTGCCTGGAGTGTGACCGGAGGGGTGATGCCCCAGCATTTT	CAWSVTGGVMPQHF
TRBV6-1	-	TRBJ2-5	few	TGTGCCAGCAGTGACTACACAGCAGGCGACTTC	CASSDYTAGDF
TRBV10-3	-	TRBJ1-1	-	TGTGCCATCAGTGGTACAGGCCGGTGGTACACTGAAGCTTTCTTT	CAISGTGRWYTEAFF
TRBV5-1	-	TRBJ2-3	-	TGCGCCAGCAGCCGGGAATATACGCAGTATTTT	CASSREYTQYF
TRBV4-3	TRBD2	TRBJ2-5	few	TGCGCCAGCAGCGTAGCCCCTAGCGGGGGCCTCCAAGAGACCCAGTACTTC	CASSVAPSGGLQETQYF
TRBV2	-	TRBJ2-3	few	TGTGCCAGCACCCTCGCGGGACAGATTCGAACAGATACGCAGTATTTT	CASTLAGQIRTDTQYF
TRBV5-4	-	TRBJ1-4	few	TGTGCCAGCAGCTTGGATGCAGGGCCGACTAATGAAAAACTGTTTTTT	CASSLDAGPTNEKLFF
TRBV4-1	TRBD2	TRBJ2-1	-	TGCGCCAGCAGCAGAACTAGCGGGGAAGACAATGAGCAGTTCTTC	CASSRTSGEDNEQFF
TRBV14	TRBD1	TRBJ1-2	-	TGTGCCACCGGGACAGGGGTTAACTATGGCTACACCTTC	CATGTGVNYGYTF
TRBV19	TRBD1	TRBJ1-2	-	TGTGCCAGTAGTCCCATGGGACAGATCTACTATGGCTACACCTTC	CASSPMGQIYYGYTF
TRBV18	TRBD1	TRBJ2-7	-	TGTGCCAGCTCACCGTCGGGTATCCCCGGACAGGGGGCCTACGAGCAGTACTTC	CASSPSGIPGQGAYEQYF
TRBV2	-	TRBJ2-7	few	TGTGCCAGCAATCGGGACACTTACGAGCAGTACTTC	CASNRDTYEQYF